Below, 23 T cell receptor beta chains from the same sample are listed, as sequenced in a study of T cell repertoires in aging, cancer and after chemotherapy (dated by TCRdb to the late 2010s). TCR beta rearrangements were amplified from genomic DNA isolated from peripheral blood, not from sorted cells or RNA. The sample was run on an Illumina MiSeq. Using a mixed TRB-A/B primer pool, multiplex touch-down PCR amplified rearranged TRB sequences covering the V, D and J segments. TCRdb cleaned the public reads at Q25 with fastp, built clones with MiXCR and kept in-frame beta chains. Entries that share a CDR3 protein sequence are merged under the most common genes and DNA. This sample comprises over 3,000 distinct CDR3 sequences, about 38% of them detected only once. Approximately 53% of the sample is in the top ten clones. The sample was blood. These receptors came from a human donor in good health.

This chain connects TRBV6-2 or TRBV6-3 to TRBJ2-2; unclear D gene. Per germline, CDR1 MNHEY and CDR2 SVGEGT. V gave up 0 bases and J gave up 2 bases, with 7 bases separating them. CDR3 length: 15 residues. Written as DNA, the CDR3 is TGTGCCAGCAGTTACTCGAGGCCTAACACCGGGGAGCTGTTTTTT. It is translated as CASSYSRPNTGELFF.

V usage is TRBV19 and J usage is TRBJ2-2, with D possibly being TRBD1 or TRBD2 (5 bases each). CDR1 is LNHDA and CDR2 is SQIVND in the germline V gene (reference sequence). V shed 5 bases and J shed 4 bases, with 8 bases lying between them. This CDR3 has 13 residues. CDR3 in amino acids: CASSYGGTGELFF. The CDR3 nucleotides read TGTGCCAGTAGTTATGGGGGCACCGGGGAGCTGTTTTTT. Complete variable domain (other parts from reference TRBV19 and TRBJ2-2): DGGITQSPKYLFRKEGQNVTLSCEQNLNHDAMYWYRQDPGQGLRLIYYSQIVNDFQKGDIAEGYSVSREKKESFPLTVTSAQKNPTAFYLCASSYGGTGELFFGEGSRLTVL.

The J gene is TRBJ2-1, the V gene TRBV6-5; 7 nucleotides line up with TRBD2. The CDR3 totals 13 residues. Germline trimming cut 6 bases from V and 7 bases from J; bases unmatched to any gene: 6. Germline V CDR1 and CDR2: MNHEY, SVGAGI. CDR3 protein: CASSRLAPNEQFF. The CDR3 DNA reads TGTGCCAGCAGCCGACTAGCTCCTAATGAGCAGTTCTTC.

V usage is TRBV6-2 or TRBV6-3 and J usage is TRBJ2-5; no clear D. The V end lost 4 bases, the J end lost 5 bases, and 17 bases lay between the germline ends. This CDR3 has 15 amino acids. Germline-derived CDR1 and CDR2 are MNHEY and SVGEGT. The CDR3 DNA reads TGTGCCAGCAGTTCATGGACGTCTACCCTCGAGACCCAGTACTTC. It codes for CASSSWTSTLETQYF.

This clonotype appeared a single time. V gene TRBV12-3 or TRBV12-4 combines with J gene TRBJ1-5, with 10 bases fitting TRBD1. V trimming: 3 bases; J trimming: 6 bases; junction bases outside the gene matches: 5. The CDR3 consists of 15 residues. DNA of the CDR3: TGTGCCAGCAGTTTTCGGACAGGGGGTTTTCAGCCCCAGCATTTT. Amino acids: CASSFRTGGFQPQHF.

This clonotype was detected only a few times. The V call is TRBV29-1, the J call TRBJ2-3, with 8 bases that match TRBD2. Germline CDR1 reads SQVTM; CDR2 reads ANQGSEA. The V gene end was trimmed by 8 bases and the J gene end by 0 bases; junction bases not matched to a gene: 4. The CDR3 is 13 amino acids. The DNA of the CDR3 is TGCAGCTCCCGGGAGGGAAGCACAGATACGCAGTATTTT. Translation gives CSSREGSTDTQYF.

The chain's CDR3 is CASDGTSITGELFF. The CDR3, as DNA: TGTGCCAGCGATGGGACTAGCATCACCGGGGAGCTGTTTTTT. The chain carries TRBV6-1 and TRBJ2-2; TRBD2 agrees at 9 bases. The J segment lost 4 bases and the V segment lost 8 bases, leaving 5 bases of the junction unmatched. The germline V gene encodes CDR1 MNHNS and CDR2 SASEGT. There are 14 residues in the CDR3.

The V and J genes are TRBV6-6 and TRBJ1-1; the D gene is possibly TRBD1 (6 bases). The ends were cut back, 8 bases at V and 5 bases at J, with 15 bases in the middle. Germline V gene lookup returns CDR1 MNHNY and CDR2 SVGAGI (reference sequence). The CDR3 has 13 residues. The CDR3 nucleotides read TGTGCCAGCCTCCGGGACATAGGAACTGAAGCTTTCTTT. Translated: CASLRDIGTEAFF.

In its sample, this clonotype was seen a few times. The chain has TRBV5-1 and TRBJ2-5, with D maybe TRBD2 (8 bases). The CDR3 contains 16 residues. CDR1 and CDR2 (germline): SGHRS, YFSETQ. Trimming cost V 4 bases and J 5 bases, with 21 bases left between them. CDR3 nucleotides: TGCGCCAGCAGCCCGGGGGGGACAGTGGTGTTGGAGACCCAGTACTTC. Translated, it gives CASSPGGTVVLETQYF.

This clonotype was detected a few times. V and J are TRBV6-5 and TRBJ1-4; 9 bases are a match to TRBD1. V trimming: 5 bases; J trimming: 10 bases; junction bases outside the gene matches: 8. CDR1 is MNHEY, CDR2 SVGAGI, per germline. This CDR3 contains 14 residues. The CDR3 sequence: CASSTDRGGGKLFF. DNA of the CDR3: TGTGCCAGCAGTACCGACAGGGGGGGTGGAAAACTGTTTTTT.

This chain connects TRBV20-1 to TRBJ2-5; a weak D match, TRBD2 (6 bases). This CDR3 contains 14 residues. Looked up from germline, CDR1 is DFQATT and CDR2 is SNEGSKA (reference sequence). V was pared by 0 bases and J by 4 bases, with 12 bases between. For the CDR3, the DNA is TGCAGTGCTAGAGATTATGGGGGGACAGAGACCCAGTACTTC. Its translation is CSARDYGGTETQYF.

By sample fraction, this clonotype is hyperexpanded (1% or more). This chain uses TRBV11-3 with TRBJ1-4; no reliable D call. Germline CDR1 SGHNT, CDR2 YENEEA. The CDR3 length is 14 residues. V dropped 5 bases and J dropped 6 bases, with 13 bases sitting between them. The CDR3 nucleotides read TGTGCCAGCAGCCAGACAAGTGGGGATGAAAAACTGTTTTTT. It specifies CASSQTSGDEKLFF.

This clonotype appeared a few times. The chain uses TRBV19 and TRBJ2-2; D unresolved. Trimming stripped 2 bases from V and 3 bases from J, with 7 bases between. Per the germline V gene, CDR1 is LNHDA and CDR2 is SQIVND (reference sequence). The CDR3 loop spans 14 amino acids. This CDR3 is CASSIFADTGELFF. CDR3 bases: TGTGCCAGTAGTATATTTGCGGACACCGGGGAGCTGTTTTTT.

This clonotype was seen a few times. The chain combines TRBV19 with TRBJ1-6; 9 bases are shared with TRBD1. Looked up from germline, CDR1 is LNHDA and CDR2 is SQIVND (reference sequence). Trimming removed 5 bases from V and 7 bases from J; junction bases left unmatched: 3. The CDR3 consists of 14 residues. The CDR3 sequence: CASSQTGGNSPLHF. The DNA for the CDR3 is TGTGCCAGTAGTCAGACAGGGGGGAATTCACCCCTCCACTTT.

The chain has TRBV11-2 and TRBJ2-1; D could derive from TRBD1 or TRBD2 (5 bases each). Trimming removed 1 base at V and 8 bases at J, with 9 bases between. Germline loops: CDR1 SGHAT, CDR2 FQNNGV. The CDR3 runs to 13 residues. The DNA for the CDR3 is TGTGCCAGCAGCTTAGGGGGGAAACATGAGCAGTTCTTC. Its translation is CASSLGGKHEQFF.

The chain uses TRBV5-4 and TRBJ1-2; possible D gene TRBD1, 5 bases. The CDR3 extends over 14 amino acids. CDR1 SGHNT and CDR2 YYREEE come from the germline V gene (reference sequence). V shed 4 bases and J shed 8 bases, with 18 bases lying between them. CDR3 nucleotides: TGTGCCAGCAGCCTTAGGGGCACACCGGAAGGCTACACCTTC. It yields the protein CASSLRGTPEGYTF.

This clonotype was seen a handful of times. This chain links TRBV11-3 with TRBJ1-3, with D perhaps TRBD1 (5 bases). Germline V gives CDR1 SGHNT, CDR2 YENEEA. The CDR3 is made up of 16 amino acids. The germline V and J ends were trimmed by 1 base and 0 bases, with 10 bases remaining between them. CDR3 loop: CASSLGGTVSGNTIYF. The CDR3 coding sequence is TGTGCCAGCAGCTTAGGGGGCACGGTCTCTGGAAACACCATATATTTT.

V and J are TRBV10-3 and TRBJ2-3; D gene uncertain. This CDR3 has 12 amino acids. Trimming cost V 6 bases and J 5 bases, with 9 bases left between them. The germline V gene encodes CDR1 ENHRY and CDR2 SYGVKD. The CDR3 protein is CAISTELDTQYF. CDR3 DNA: TGTGCCATCAGCACAGAGCTAGATACGCAGTATTTT.

The CDR3 region is CASSSYMNTEAFF. For the CDR3, the DNA is TGTGCCAGTAGTAGCTACATGAACACTGAAGCTTTCTTT. V is TRBV19 and J is TRBJ1-1; D is unresolved. The CDR3 is made up of 13 amino acids. Germline values: CDR1 LNHDA, CDR2 SQIVND (reference sequence). Trimming pared 4 bases from V and 0 bases from J, leaving 6 bases between.

The chain uses TRBV19 and TRBJ2-3; D gene unclear. The CDR3 is made up of 11 amino acids. Germline V gene lookup returns CDR1 LNHDA and CDR2 SQIVND (reference sequence). The V gene lost 9 bases and the J gene lost 6 bases, with 10 bases spanning the gap. The CDR3 bases are TGTGCCAGCCTAGTAGGGGATACGCAGTATTTT. It codes for CASLVGDTQYF.

Comment on this clonotype: The missing conserved phenylalanine or tryptophan at the end of this CDR3 makes a read error likely. The V and J genes are TRBV12-3 or TRBV12-4 and TRBJ2-1; D remains unclear. V shed 0 bases and J shed 7 bases, with 4 bases lying between them. There are 12 residues in the CDR3. CDR3 in DNA: TGTGCCAGCAGTTTAGCAGTAAATGAGCAGTTCATC. It is translated as CASSLAVNEQFI.

In this sample, this clonotype turned up a few times. The CDR3 here is CASSQDPGDRTDTQYF. DNA for the CDR3: TGCGCCAGCAGCCAAGATCCCGGGGACCGCACAGATACGCAGTATTTT. The V and J genes are TRBV4-3 and TRBJ2-3, with D tentatively TRBD1 or TRBD2 (5 bases each). The CDR3 contains 16 residues. Germline CDR1 reads LGHNA; CDR2 reads YSLEER. V lost 0 bases and J lost 1, with 11 bases in between.

This chain connects TRBV5-1 to TRBJ2-5; 9 bases align to TRBD2. Trimming at V came to 2 bases and at J to 4 bases, leaving 6 bases not matched to a gene. CDR3 size: 15 residues. CDR1 is SGHRS and CDR2 is YFSETQ in the germline V gene. The DNA of the CDR3 is TGCGCCAGCAGCTTCCCTGCGGGGGGGGGAGAGACCCAGTACTTC. Translation: CASSFPAGGGETQYF.